Described below is a single T cell receptor beta chain sequence and its context. There is no known antigen for this receptor. No clone much larger than this one lies a single base away; base qualities are absent. The CDR3 regions of human TCRbeta chains were analyzed by immunosequencing. In the source study's methods: Repertoire TCRs were matched against a reference library of SARS-CoV-2-specific TCRs generated with the MIRA antigen-specificity platform. Breadth was defined as the fraction of unique TCRs that were SARS-CoV-2-associated, and depth was defined as the fraction of total T cells that were SARS-CoV-2-associated. Each spike-specific TCR was assigned to its reactive spike region and to a CD4 or CD8 class using the MIRA data. Log10-transformed breadth and depth values were compared by one-way ANOVA with Sidak's multiple comparisons tests. Here the immuneACCESS table is served through TCRdb, limited to in-frame sequences with V and J called. Missing clones are a known gap in these copies; in checked studies unresolved V genes cover under half, and the rest lacks a known reason. Clone size and V and J calls were adopted from that table, with D and trimming inferred from the DNA. The sample contains more than 95,000 clones, around nine tenths of them found a single time. The leading ten clones occupy 7% to 10% of the sample.

What the time point label conveys for this sample: baseline before first vaccination. Samples from vaccinated people were obtained from the UK trials COV001 and COV002, which included a single-blind randomized controlled phase 2/3 trial of AZD1222 (ChAdOx1 nCoV-19) in healthy adults. Trial participant PBMC samples were collected at day 0 and day 28 after the second dose for TCRbeta chain sequencing. This record belongs to a study of T cell responses to AZD1222 COVID-19 vaccine (dated by TCRdb to the early 2020s). As for the study more broadly: AZD1222 recipients with second doses at about 4 weeks or about 12 weeks were pooled, because spike-specific TCR depth and breadth did not differ between schedules. Trial participants were enrolled into age subgroups of 18-55, 56-69 and 70-plus years, which contained about 150, 28 and 57 TCR-sequenced participants, respectively. TCR sequencing was performed for approximately 240 trial participants, of whom about 210 were given two doses of AZD1222 and around 25 were given two doses of MenACWY control vaccine.

The CDR3 contains 13 residues, cysteine and phenylalanine counted. Only the CDR3 region is kept as DNA, spanning 39 bases read in frame from base 1. V has 6 bases trimmed and J has 5 bases trimmed; junction bases matching no gene number 2. CDR1 and CDR2, per the germline V gene, are MDHEN and SYDVKM. The study at large found these results: In the small 56-69-year group, the increase in depth fell short of significance, most likely because of low power. After two AZD1222 doses, spike-specific TCR breadth and depth were significantly higher than at day 0 and than in MenACWY recipients. Epitopes outside the regions mutated in the B.1.351 and B.1.1.7 variants were reportedly recognized by nearly half of the unique spike-specific TCRs. Vaccine-associated CD4 TCRs spanned the whole spike protein, with dominant responses in regions 160-218 and 743-854. Conclusions about previously exposed vaccinees are limited because only five or six AZD1222 recipients were SARS-CoV-2 seropositive at baseline. Participants were mostly white British and included more females than males, and it was suggested by the authors that clonal diversity may have been underestimated. Because no samples from the day 14 peak response were available, repertoires could be characterized only after the peak T cell response.

Recombination connected TRBV28 to TRBJ2-2; the junction holds 8 bases that match TRBD1. The specimen was peripheral blood, collected on day 0 of AZD1222 vaccination. The TCR was taken from an adult in good health. The nucleotide sequence reads TGTGCCAGCAGGCGACAGGGGACCGGGGAGCTGTTTTTT. It encodes CASRRQGTGELFF.